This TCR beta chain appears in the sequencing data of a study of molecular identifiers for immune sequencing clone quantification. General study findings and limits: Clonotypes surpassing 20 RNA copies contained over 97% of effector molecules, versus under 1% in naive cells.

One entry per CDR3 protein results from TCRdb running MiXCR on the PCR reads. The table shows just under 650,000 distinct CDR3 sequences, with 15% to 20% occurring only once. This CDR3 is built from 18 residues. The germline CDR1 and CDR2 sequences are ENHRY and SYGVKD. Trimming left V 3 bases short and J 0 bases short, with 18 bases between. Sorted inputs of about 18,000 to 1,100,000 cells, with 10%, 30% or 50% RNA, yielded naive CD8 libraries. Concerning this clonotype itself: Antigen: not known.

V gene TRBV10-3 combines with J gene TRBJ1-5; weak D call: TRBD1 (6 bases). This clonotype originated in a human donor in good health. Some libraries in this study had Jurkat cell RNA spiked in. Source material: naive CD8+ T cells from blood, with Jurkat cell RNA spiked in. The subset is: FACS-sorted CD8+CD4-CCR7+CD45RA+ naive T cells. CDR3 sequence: CAISEYRQVTYSNQPQHF. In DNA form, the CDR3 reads TGTGCCATCAGTGAATATAGACAGGTTACGTATAGCAATCAGCCCCAGCATTTT.